This T cell receptor (beta chain) came from a study of identical twins' blood T cells. MiXCR, applied by TCRdb to the 5' RACE reads, yields one record per CDR3 protein. The repertoire holds hundreds of thousands of distinct CDR3 sequences, with 28% as singletons. Likely shared infections and vaccines: all three twin pairs were reared together. Germline V gene data show CDR1 as LNHNV and CDR2 as YYDKDF (reference sequence). The CDR3 has 11 amino acids. With 4 bases removed from V and 12 bases from J, the gap between germline ends came to 12 bases. The sequence was obtained from a woman aged 18-49 years in good health. The V call is TRBV15, the J call TRBJ1-1; tentatively, D is TRBD1 (5 bases). The sequenced sample consisted of PBMCs. The DNA for the CDR3 is TGTGCCACCAGCAACCGGGACCTGACTTTCTTT. Translating gives CATSNRDLTFF. The variable domain in full, completed from reference TRBV15 and TRBJ1-1, reads DAMVIQNPRYQVTQFGKPVTLSCSQTLNHNVMYWYQQKSSQAPKLLFHYYDKDFNNEADTPDNFQSRRPNTSFCFLDIRSPGLGDTAMYLCATSNRDLTFFGQGTRLTVV.